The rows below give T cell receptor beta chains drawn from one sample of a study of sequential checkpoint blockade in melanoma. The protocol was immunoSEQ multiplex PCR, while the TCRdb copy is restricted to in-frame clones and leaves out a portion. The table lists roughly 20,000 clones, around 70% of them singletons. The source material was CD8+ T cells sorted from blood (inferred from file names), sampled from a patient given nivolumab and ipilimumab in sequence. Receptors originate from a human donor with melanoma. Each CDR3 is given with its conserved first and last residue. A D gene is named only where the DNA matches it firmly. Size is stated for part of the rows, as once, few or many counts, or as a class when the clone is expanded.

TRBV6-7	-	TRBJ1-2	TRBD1	CASSLSGGRGYTF	TGTGCCAGCAGTCTCTCAGGGGGAAGGGGCTACACCTTC
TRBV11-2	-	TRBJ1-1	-	CASSPAGYTEAFF	TGTGCCAGCAGCCCAGCGGGATACACTGAAGCTTTCTTT
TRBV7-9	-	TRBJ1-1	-	CASSLGGGAEAFF	TGTGCCAGCAGTTTGGGAGGGGGGGCTGAAGCTTTCTTT
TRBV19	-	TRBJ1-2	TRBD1	CASSFRTGGYYGYTF	TGTGCCAGTAGTTTTAGGACAGGGGGCTACTATGGCTACACCTTC
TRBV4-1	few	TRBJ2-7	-	CASSPTGPHTYEQYF	TGCGCCAGCAGTCCCACAGGGCCCCACACCTACGAGCAGTACTTC
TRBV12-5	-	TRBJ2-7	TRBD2	CASGLTLTGTSVSYEQYF	TGTGCTAGTGGTTTGACTCTCACCGGGACTAGCGTCTCCTACGAGCAGTACTTC
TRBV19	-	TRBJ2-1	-	CASSIGGISSYNEQFF	TGTGCCAGTAGTATAGGAGGGATTAGCTCCTACAATGAGCAGTTCTTC
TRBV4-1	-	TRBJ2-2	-	CASSRRGPTLDTGELFF	TGCGCCAGCAGCCGACGCGGGCCCACCCTGGACACCGGGGAGCTGTTTTTT
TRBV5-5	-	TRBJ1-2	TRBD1	CASIQGNGYTF	TGTGCCAGCATACAGGGGAATGGCTACACCTTC
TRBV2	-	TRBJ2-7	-	CASSDDRPYEQYF	TGTGCCAGCAGCGATGACAGGCCCTACGAGCAGTACTTC
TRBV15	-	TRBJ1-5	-	CATSSSRHQPQHF	TGTGCCACCAGCAGTTCTCGACACCAGCCCCAGCATTTT
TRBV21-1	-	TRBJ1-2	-	CASSKRPGGGDTF	TGTGCCAGCAGCAAACGCCCTGGCGGGGGAGACACCTTC
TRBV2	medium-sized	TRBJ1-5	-	CASNDLGEPQHF	TGTGCCAGCAATGATCTCGGGGAGCCCCAGCATTTT
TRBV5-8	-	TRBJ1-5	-	CASSLGQISNQPQHF	TGTGCCAGCAGCTTGGGGCAGATTAGCAATCAGCCCCAGCATTTT
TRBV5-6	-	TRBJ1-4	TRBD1	CASSFWQGAEKLFF	TGTGCCAGCAGCTTTTGGCAGGGGGCGGAAAAACTGTTTTTT
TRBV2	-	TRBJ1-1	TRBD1	CASREGQDLNTEAFF	TGTGCCAGCAGGGAAGGACAGGACTTGAACACTGAAGCTTTCTTT
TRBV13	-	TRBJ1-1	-	CASSPGSPEAFF	TGTGCCAGCAGCCCAGGTTCCCCTGAAGCTTTCTTT
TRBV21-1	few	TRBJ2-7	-	CASSNRQAYEQYF	TGTGCCAGCAGCAACCGACAAGCCTACGAGCAGTACTTC
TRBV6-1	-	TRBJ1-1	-	CASSEGRGNTEAFF	TGTGCCAGCAGTGAAGGCAGGGGGAACACTGAAGCTTTCTTT
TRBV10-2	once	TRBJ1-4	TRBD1	CASTGTGVNEKLFF	TGCGCCAGCACCGGGACAGGGGTTAATGAAAAACTGTTTTTT
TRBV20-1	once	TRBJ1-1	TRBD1	CSARVNRGAFF	TGCAGTGCTAGAGTCAACAGGGGGGCTTTCTTT
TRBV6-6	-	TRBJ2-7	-	CASSGAVAGEQYF	TGTGCCAGCAGTGGTGCGGTGGCGGGGGAGCAGTACTTC
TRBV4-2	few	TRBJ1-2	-	CASSFPLLQGFNGYTF	TGTGCCAGCAGCTTTCCGCTTTTACAGGGATTTAATGGCTACACCTTC
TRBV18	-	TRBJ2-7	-	CASSPTPRREQYF	TGTGCCAGCTCACCAACCCCTCGGAGGGAGCAGTACTTC
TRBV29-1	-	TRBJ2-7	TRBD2	CSVEDSGRGYEQYF	TGCAGCGTTGAAGATAGCGGGAGGGGCTACGAGCAGTACTTC
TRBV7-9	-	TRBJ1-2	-	CASSPQGLRGYTF	TGTGCCAGCAGCCCCCAGGGGTTAAGAGGCTACACCTTC
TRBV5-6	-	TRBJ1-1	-	CASSLAQLTFNTEAFF	TGTGCCAGCAGCTTGGCGCAACTAACCTTTAACACTGAAGCTTTCTTT
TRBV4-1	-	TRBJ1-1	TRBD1	CASSQVQGQVNTEAFF	TGCGCCAGCAGCCAAGTACAGGGACAGGTGAACACTGAAGCTTTCTTT
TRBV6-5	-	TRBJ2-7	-	CASSPGLADAYEQYF	TGTGCCAGCAGTCCTGGGTTAGCGGACGCCTACGAGCAGTACTTC
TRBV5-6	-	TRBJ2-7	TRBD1	CASSSGTGLYEQYF	TGTGCCAGCAGCTCCGGGACAGGACTCTACGAGCAGTACTTC
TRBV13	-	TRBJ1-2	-	CASSGGNYGYTF	TGTGCCAGCAGCGGAGGGAACTATGGCTACACCTTC
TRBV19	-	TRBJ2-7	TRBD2	CASSMGLASYGQYF	TGTGCCAGTAGTATGGGACTAGCTTCGTATGGGCAGTACTTC
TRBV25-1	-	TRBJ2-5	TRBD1	CASSVTGLEQYF	TGTGCCAGCAGTGTGACAGGGTTGGAGCAGTACTTC
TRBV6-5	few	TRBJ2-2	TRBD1	CASGQVGDTGELFF	TGTGCCAGTGGACAGGTTGGGGACACCGGGGAGCTGTTTTTT
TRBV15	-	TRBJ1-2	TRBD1	CATSREGQIYGYTF	TGTGCCACCAGCAGAGAGGGACAGATCTATGGCTACACCTTC
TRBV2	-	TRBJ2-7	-	CATLGLIYEQYF	TGTGCCACCTTGGGACTGATCTACGAGCAGTACTTC
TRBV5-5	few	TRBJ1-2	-	CASSLWGEGYGYTF	TGTGCCAGCAGCTTGTGGGGAGAAGGCTATGGCTACACCTTC
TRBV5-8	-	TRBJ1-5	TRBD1	CASSAGTGGRQPQHF	TGTGCCAGCAGCGCCGGGACAGGGGGGCGGCAGCCCCAGCATTTT
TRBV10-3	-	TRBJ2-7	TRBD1	CATGGPKYEQYF	TGTGCCACAGGGGGCCCCAAATACGAGCAGTACTTC
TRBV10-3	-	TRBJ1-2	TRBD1	CAISGTGGLYGYTF	TGTGCCATCAGTGGTACAGGGGGCCTCTATGGCTACACCTTC
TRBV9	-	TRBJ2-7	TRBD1	CASSVGDRSSYEQYF	TGTGCCAGCAGCGTAGGGGACAGAAGCTCCTACGAGCAGTACTTC
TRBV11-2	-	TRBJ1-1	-	CASSSRGRLNTEAFF	TGTGCCAGCAGCTCCCGAGGGAGGCTGAACACTGAAGCTTTCTTT